This T cell receptor beta chain was sequenced in a study of T-cell memory formation after mild COVID-19. Study-level points and caveats: Whereas later expanders leaned CD4+, clones contracting day 15 to 85 showed a balanced CD4/CD8 makeup. Of the contracting clones, CD4+ ones lay mainly in CM and EM, and CD8+ ones in EMRA. Certain responding clones were present in pre-infection memory, suggesting participation of cross-reactive memory.

This clonotype occurred a few times. The antigen remains unidentified. The CDR3 has 14 residues. Constant-segment primers served in 5'RACE that generated TCR alpha and TCR beta cDNA libraries bearing sample barcodes and UMIs. TCRdb processed the 5' RACE reads anew with MiXCR; each CDR3 protein has one entry. Among 550,000 to 700,000 distinct CDR3 sequences listed, roughly 17% were seen once. This TCR derives from an adult woman who had mild COVID-19 (a few samples of this study predate the infection). Cell type and time point are not known. The chain employs TRBV21-1 and TRBJ2-4. TRBV21-1 is a recognized pseudogene. The sequenced material came from PBMCs or a T cell subset sorted from them (not recorded which). The CDR3 DNA reads as TGTGCCAGCAGCAAAGGAGGAGCCAAAAACATTCAGTACTTC. Amino acids: CASSKGGAKNIQYF.